These 28 T cell receptor beta chains share one sample of origin, sequenced in a study of Ad26.COV2.S vaccination and SARS-CoV-2 variants. The data were produced by immunoSEQ multiplex PCR, yet TCRdb's version contains in-frame clones alone and is incomplete. The sample shows about 400,000 clones, about 88% of them seen only once. Noted treatment: some 20 received Ad26.COV2.S at low or high dose, single or two shots; roughly five received placebo; per-sample allocation not given. Following the first vaccine or placebo injection, samples were taken on day 63. The sample in question was peripheral blood, obtained in a trial of Ad26.COV2.S vaccine versus placebo. These TCRs come from a person between 18 and 60 years old who received the Ad26.COV2.S COVID-19 vaccine or a placebo.

V gene TRBV5-1 combines with J gene TRBJ1-1; D perhaps matches TRBD1 (6 bases). V lost 3 bases and J 7 bases, leaving 13 bases between the germline ends. This CDR3 contains 13 residues. Germline assignment: CDR1 SGHRS and CDR2 YFSETQ. The chain's CDR3 is CASSSTGSDEAFF. In nucleotides, the CDR3 is TGCGCCAGCAGCTCTACAGGGTCGGATGAAGCTTTCTTT.

The V and J genes are TRBV15 and TRBJ1-1, with D perhaps matching TRBD1 (5 bases). Germline V gene data show CDR1 as LNHNV and CDR2 as YYDKDF (reference sequence). V lost 3 bases and J lost 1, with 18 bases in between. This CDR3 is 17 amino acids long. The DNA of the CDR3 is TGTGCCACCAGCAGGGAATCTTGGACATTGGGGAACACTGAAGCTTTCTTT. It encodes CATSRESWTLGNTEAFF.

This clone appeared once. This chain joins TRBV15 and TRBJ1-2; no clear D. Germline V gene lookup returns CDR1 LNHNV and CDR2 YYDKDF (reference sequence). The germline V and J ends were trimmed by 0 bases and 8 bases, with 13 bases remaining between them. The CDR3 has 14 amino acids. The CDR3 reads CATSRDQAQQGYTF. CDR3 nucleotide sequence: TGTGCCACCAGCAGAGATCAGGCCCAGCAGGGCTACACCTTC.

The chain combines TRBV7-9 with TRBJ2-2; D possibly corresponds to TRBD1 (5 bases). The CDR3 has 15 residues. V dropped 2 bases and J dropped 4 bases, with 11 bases sitting between them. CDR1 is SEHNR, CDR2 FQNEAQ, per germline (reference sequence). CDR3 residues: CASSLPTVGTGELFF. In DNA form, the CDR3 reads TGTGCCAGCAGCTTACCGACAGTGGGCACCGGGGAGCTGTTTTTT. Variable domain in full (rest from reference TRBV7-9 and TRBJ2-2): DTGVSQNPRHKITKRGQNVTFRCDPISEHNRLYWYRQTLGQGPEFLTYFQNEAQLEKSRLLSDRFSAERPKGSFSTLEIQRTEQGDSAMYLCASSLPTVGTGELFFGEGSRLTVL.

The V gene is TRBV10-3, the J gene TRBJ1-6, with TRBD1 identical over 8 bases. The germline V gene has CDR1 ENHRY and CDR2 SYGVKD. The V and J ends lost 6 bases and 8 bases, in that order; junction bases with no gene match: 3. The CDR3 has 13 residues. As DNA, the CDR3 is TGTGCCATCAGACAGGGGGATTATTCACCCCTCCACTTT. Translating gives CAIRQGDYSPLHF.

The CDR3 DNA is TGTGCCAGCAGCATCCCCCAGGGGGGTGAAGCTTTCTTT. It specifies CASSIPQGGEAFF. This chain uses TRBV6-2 or TRBV6-3 with TRBJ1-1; 7 nucleotides match TRBD1. The CDR3 covers 13 residues. Germline values: CDR1 MNHEY, CDR2 SVGEGT. V was pared by 6 bases and J by 7 bases, with 8 bases of the junction left unmatched.

The sample holds one count of this clone. The chain links TRBV5-5 to TRBJ2-5; 11 bases fit TRBD2. V lost 3 bases and J lost 2; bases outside the gene matches: 6. This CDR3 is built from 16 residues. Germline assignment: CDR1 SGHKS and CDR2 YYEKEE (reference sequence). CDR3 residues: CASSSGLAGVQETQYF. As DNA, the CDR3 is TGTGCCAGCAGCTCCGGACTAGCGGGCGTTCAAGAGACCCAGTACTTC. Drawing the rest from reference TRBV5-5 and TRBJ2-5, the complete variable domain is DAGVTQSPTHLIKTRGQQVTLRCSPISGHKSVSWYQQVLGQGPQFIFQYYEKEERGRGNFPDRFSARQFPNYSSELNVNALLLGDSALYLCASSSGLAGVQETQYFGPGTRLLVL.

The genes are TRBV2 and TRBJ1-1; D possibly corresponds to TRBD1 (5 bases). V lost 4 bases and J 13 bases, leaving 13 bases between the germline ends. CDR3 size: 11 residues. Germline loops: CDR1 SNHLY, CDR2 FYNNEI. CDR3 in amino acids: CASSGGPKVFF. Written as DNA, the CDR3 is TGTGCCAGCAGTGGGGGACCCAAGGTTTTCTTT.

This chain uses TRBV7-2 with TRBJ2-7, with D perhaps matching TRBD2 (5 bases). Germline CDR1 SGHTA, CDR2 FQGNSA. The CDR3 contains 13 residues. Trimming stripped 7 bases from V and 0 bases from J, with 10 bases between. The CDR3 nucleotides are TGTGCCAGCACTCTCGGGAACTCCTACGAGCAGTACTTC. The encoded protein is CASTLGNSYEQYF.

CDR3 region: CASSPDHSYEQYF. CDR3 in DNA: TGTGCCAGCAGCCCGGACCACTCCTACGAGCAGTACTTC. This chain joins TRBV3-1 (or the pseudogene TRBV3-2) and TRBJ2-7; no reliable D call. Germline CDR1 and CDR2: LGHDT and YNNKEL (reference sequence). The length of the CDR3 is 13 residues. V was trimmed by 4 bases and J by 0 bases, leaving 7 bases between them.

The chain has TRBV7-2 and TRBJ2-5; D is possibly TRBD2 (6 bases). CDR3 size: 13 residues. Germline CDR1 reads SGHTA; CDR2 reads FQGNSA. The V end lost 8 bases, the J end lost 0 bases, and 10 bases lay between the germline ends. CDR3 coding DNA: TGTGCCAGCGGACCGGGAGACCAAGAGACCCAGTACTTC. It translates to CASGPGDQETQYF.

The rearrangement joins TRBV5-1 to TRBJ1-6, with TRBD1 identical over 9 bases. Germline CDR1 is SGHRS and CDR2 is YFSETQ. V shed 4 bases and J 7 bases; nucleotides not matched to a gene: 3. This CDR3 is built from 14 residues. The CDR3 bases are TGCGCCAGCAGCCAAGGACAGGGGAATTCACCCCTCCACTTT. It is translated as CASSQGQGNSPLHF.

Notes on this clone: Other DNA sequences in this specimen translate into the identical CDR3. The chain employs TRBV29-1 and TRBJ2-7; no definite D call. Trimming took off 1 base at V and 4 bases at J, with 5 bases between the two ends. The germline V gene encodes CDR1 SQVTM and CDR2 ANQGSEA. The CDR3 length is 11 residues. The chain's CDR3 is CSVEVSYEQYF. The DNA for the CDR3 is TGCAGCGTTGAAGTCTCATACGAGCAGTACTTC.

This rearrangement joins TRBV7-9 to TRBJ2-2; D is possibly TRBD2 (5 bases). Trimming shortened V by 5 bases and J by 3 bases, and 13 bases separated the two germline ends. Germline V gene data show CDR1 as SEHNR and CDR2 as FQNEAQ (reference sequence). This CDR3 is built from 15 residues. The CDR3 spells CASSPPSGDTGELFF. DNA of the CDR3: TGTGCCAGCAGCCCCCCTTCCGGGGACACCGGGGAGCTGTTTTTT. Filled out from reference TRBV7-9 and TRBJ2-2, the complete variable domain reads DTGVSQNPRHKITKRGQNVTFRCDPISEHNRLYWYRQTLGQGPEFLTYFQNEAQLEKSRLLSDRFSAERPKGSFSTLEIQRTEQGDSAMYLCASSPPSGDTGELFFGEGSRLTVL.

The chain recombines TRBV2 with TRBJ1-2; tentatively, D is TRBD1 (5 bases). CDR1 SNHLY and CDR2 FYNNEI come from the germline V gene. The CDR3 loop spans 14 amino acids. The V and J ends lost 4 bases and 3 bases respectively, with 12 bases between them. Here the CDR3 reads CASSALRGDYGYTF. The CDR3 nucleotides read TGTGCCAGCAGTGCTCTGAGAGGGGACTATGGCTACACCTTC.

This clone was seen a single time. V and J are TRBV4-1 and TRBJ2-7; possibly TRBD2 for D (6 bases). Trimming shortened V by 1 base and J by 0 bases, and 13 bases separated the two germline ends. Germline CDR1 and CDR2: MGHRA and YSYEKL. The CDR3 covers 16 residues. The CDR3 sequence: CASSQGPSGSSYEQYF. The CDR3 coding sequence is TGCGCCAGCAGCCAAGGCCCCTCCGGGAGCTCCTACGAGCAGTACTTC.

The chain uses TRBV30 and TRBJ2-3; D possibly matches TRBD1 or TRBD2 (5 bases each). The germline V gene encodes CDR1 GTSNPN and CDR2 SVGIG (reference sequence). CDR3 length: 16 residues. CDR3 protein: CAVHEHGGVITDTQYF. In DNA, the CDR3 is TGTGCTGTTCACGAGCATGGGGGAGTAATCACAGATACGCAGTATTTT.

The V call is TRBV19, the J call TRBJ1-1, with D perhaps matching TRBD1 (5 bases). CDR1 is LNHDA, CDR2 SQIVND, per germline (reference sequence). The CDR3 length is 11 residues. V was cut by 4 bases and J by 7 bases, with 7 bases left in between. CDR3 in amino acids: CASSSRVEAFF. The DNA for the CDR3 is TGTGCCAGTAGTAGCAGGGTTGAAGCTTTCTTT.

The chain couples TRBV21-1 to TRBJ2-3; the listed D gene, TRBD2, was not tested against the DNA. TRBV21-1 represents a pseudogene. This CDR3 is built from 18 residues. DNA of the CDR3: TGTGCCAGCAGCTATCCACGGCGGACTAGAGATTATCTAGATACGCAGTATTTT. Translation gives CASSYPRRTRDYLDTQYF.

The rearrangement uses TRBV4-1 and TRBJ2-7; 7 positions agree with TRBD2. Germline V CDR1 and CDR2: MGHRA, YSYEKL. The J segment lost 5 bases and the V segment lost 1 base, leaving 14 bases of the junction unmatched. The CDR3 extends over 17 amino acids. The chain's CDR3 is CASSQGGFERGSHEQYF. For the CDR3, the DNA is TGCGCCAGCAGCCAAGGTGGGTTCGAGCGGGGTTCACACGAGCAGTACTTC.

This chain connects TRBV21-1 to TRBJ2-3; the DNA was not used to check the table's D call, TRBD1. TRBV21-1 is a known pseudogene. This CDR3 has 14 residues. Here the CDR3 reads CASSHTGGRDTQYF. Written as DNA, the CDR3 is TGTGCCAGCAGCCACACAGGGGGCAGGGATACGCAGTATTTT.

This rearrangement joins TRBV4-1 to TRBJ2-3; D is unclear. CDR1 and CDR2 (germline): MGHRA, YSYEKL. This CDR3 is 15 amino acids long. V was cut by 2 bases and J by 2 bases, with 11 bases left in between. CDR3 loop: CASSQNNYPTDTQYF. CDR3 in DNA: TGCGCCAGCAGCCAAAACAACTACCCCACAGATACGCAGTATTTT.

Points on this clone: Relative to the germline gene, one junction end is altered; a read error may explain this. This chain uses TRBV3-1 (or the pseudogene TRBV3-2) with TRBJ2-3; D unresolved. From germline, CDR1 is LGHDT and CDR2 YNNKEL (reference sequence). CDR3 length: 16 residues. The CDR3 here is CASSQDRSDATVTQYF. The CDR3, as DNA: TGTGCCAGCAGCCAAGATCGGTCGGATGCCACAGTTACGCAGTATTTT.

This chain joins TRBV7-7 and TRBJ2-5; 12 bases line up with TRBD2. The CDR3 has 17 amino acids. CDR1 is SSHAT, CDR2 FNYEAQ, per germline (reference sequence). V lost 3 bases, J lost 5 bases, and 10 bases stayed unmatched. CDR3 sequence reads: CASSLAHRTSGVETQYF. DNA of the CDR3: TGTGCCAGCAGCTTGGCACACAGGACTAGCGGGGTTGAGACCCAGTACTTC.

The chain employs TRBV12-3 or TRBV12-4 and TRBJ1-1; a weak D match, TRBD1 (5 bases). The V end lost 5 bases, the J end lost 9 bases, and 10 bases lay between the germline ends. The length of the CDR3 is 11 residues. The CDR3 DNA follows: TGTGCCAGCAGTCCCGGGACGAAAGCTTTCTTT. Amino acid sequence: CASSPGTKAFF.

The chain recombines TRBV6-5 with TRBJ1-1, with D uncertain. V was clipped by 6 bases and J by 4 bases, with 12 bases between them. The CDR3 loop spans 13 amino acids. Germline CDR1 MNHEY, CDR2 SVGAGI. The CDR3 protein is CASSAWARTEAFF. CDR3 DNA: TGTGCCAGCAGCGCATGGGCCCGCACTGAAGCTTTCTTT.

The chain combines TRBV28 with TRBJ2-7; 8 nucleotides match TRBD1. V trimming: 4 bases; J trimming: 2 bases; junction bases outside the gene matches: 7. CDR1 and CDR2 (germline): MDHEN, SYDVKM. CDR3 length equals 15 residues. In DNA form, the CDR3 reads TGTGCCAGCAGTTCCAGGACAGGGAGGACCTACGAGCAGTACTTC. This sequence encodes CASSSRTGRTYEQYF. Drawing the rest from reference TRBV28 and TRBJ2-7, the complete variable domain is DVKVTQSSRYLVKRTGEKVFLECVQDMDHENMFWYRQDPGLGLRLIYFSYDVKMKEKGDIPEGYSVSREKKERFSLILESASTNQTSMYLCASSSRTGRTYEQYFGPGTRLTVT.

This clone was counted once. The rearrangement joins TRBV25-1 to TRBJ1-1; D unresolved. V was cut by 1 base and J by 1 base, with 4 bases left in between. The CDR3 loop spans 13 amino acids. Germline CDR1 is MGHDK and CDR2 is SYGVNS. The CDR3 bases are TGTGCCAGCAGTGAATGGGGGAACACTGAAGCTTTCTTT. Residues: CASSEWGNTEAFF.